A selection of T cell receptor beta chains follows, all from one sample in a study of blood T cell repertoires in COVID-19. TCRdb's copy holds only in-frame clones and misses some; the assay was immunoSEQ multiplex PCR. Among some 70,000 clones listed, more than 90% were seen once. Sequencing input: peripheral blood. The receptors were gathered from a human donor with active COVID-19. The donor label of this sample is uncertain. CDR3s leave out the opening cysteine and the closing phenylalanine or tryptophan.

TRBJ2-2 | TRBV28 | ASSSRVSKITGELF
TRBJ2-7 | TRBV5-6 | ASSLRVGVEQY
TRBJ1-1 | TRBV18 | ASSPQDRGKVTEAF
TRBJ1-5 | TRBV28 | ASSLFEGAVQPQH
TRBJ1-4 | TRBV4-3 | ASSQGGGQGRKLF
TRBJ2-5 | TRBV3-1/TRBV3-2 | ASSQDGGGLAD
TRBJ2-7 | TRBV28 | ASSATYEQY
TRBJ1-6 | TRBV28 | ASTNSGRGRSPLH
TRBJ1-1 | TRBV7-2 | ASSLVGGGGTEAF
TRBJ2-1 | TRBV6-6 | ASYVTSSYNEQF
TRBJ2-2 | TRBV5-5 | ASSLDRGTGELF